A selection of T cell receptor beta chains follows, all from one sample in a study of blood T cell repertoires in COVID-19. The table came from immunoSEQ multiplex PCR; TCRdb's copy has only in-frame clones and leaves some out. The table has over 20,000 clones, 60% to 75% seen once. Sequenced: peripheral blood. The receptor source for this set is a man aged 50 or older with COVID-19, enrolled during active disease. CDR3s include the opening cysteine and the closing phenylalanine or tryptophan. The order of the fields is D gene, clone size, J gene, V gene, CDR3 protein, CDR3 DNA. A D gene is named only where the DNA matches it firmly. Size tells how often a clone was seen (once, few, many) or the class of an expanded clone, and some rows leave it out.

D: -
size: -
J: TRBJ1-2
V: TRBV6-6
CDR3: CASSENDNGYTF
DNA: TGTGCCAGCAGTGAGAATGACAATGGCTACACCTTC

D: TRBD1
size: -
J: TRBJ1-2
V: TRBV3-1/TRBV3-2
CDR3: CASSQLDRERLGYTF
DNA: TGTGCCAGCAGCCAACTCGACAGGGAGCGTCTTGGCTACACCTTC

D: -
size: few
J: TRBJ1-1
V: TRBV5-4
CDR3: CASSFKDSHSEAFF
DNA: TGTGCCAGCAGCTTTAAGGACTCCCATTCGGAAGCTTTCTTT

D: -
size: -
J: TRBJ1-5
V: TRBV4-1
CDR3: CASSQEGGGSNQPQHF
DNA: TGCGCCAGCAGCCAAGAGGGGGGGGGCAGCAATCAGCCCCAGCATTTT

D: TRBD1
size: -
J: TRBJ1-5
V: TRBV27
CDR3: CASSPGQGYQPQHF
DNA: TGTGCCAGCAGTCCGGGACAGGGGTATCAGCCCCAGCATTTT

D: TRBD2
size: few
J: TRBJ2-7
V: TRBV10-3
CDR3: CAISESRGGRTYEQYF
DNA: TGTGCCATCAGTGAGTCGAGAGGCGGGAGGACGTACGAGCAGTACTTC

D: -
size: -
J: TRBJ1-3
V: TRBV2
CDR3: CASNTMTVFSGNTIYF
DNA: TGTGCCAGCAACACCATGACAGTCTTTTCTGGAAACACCATATATTTT

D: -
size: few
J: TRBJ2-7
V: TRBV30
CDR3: CAWTGATYEQYF
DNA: TGTGCCTGGACAGGCGCAACCTACGAGCAGTACTTC

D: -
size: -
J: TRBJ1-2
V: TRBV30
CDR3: CAWEGKGNYGYTF
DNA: TGTGCCTGGGAGGGGAAAGGGAACTATGGCTACACCTTC

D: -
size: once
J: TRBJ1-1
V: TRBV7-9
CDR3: CASSLEQGLAFF
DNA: TGTGCCAGCAGCTTAGAGCAGGGTTTGGCTTTCTTT

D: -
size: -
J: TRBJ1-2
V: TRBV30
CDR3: CAWSVKGGSGGGYTF
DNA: TGTGCCTGGAGTGTGAAGGGAGGGAGTGGAGGGGGCTACACCTTC

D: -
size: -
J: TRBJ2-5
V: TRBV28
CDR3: CASSFTSRPETQYF
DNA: TGTGCCAGCAGTTTTACCAGTCGCCCAGAGACCCAGTACTTC

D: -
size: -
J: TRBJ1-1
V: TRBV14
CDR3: CASSQMGRIPNTEAFF
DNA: TGTGCCAGCAGCCAAATGGGGCGGATACCGAACACTGAAGCTTTCTTT

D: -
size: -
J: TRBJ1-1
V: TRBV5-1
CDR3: CASSFEAGLVTEAFF
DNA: TGCGCCAGCAGCTTTGAGGCGGGACTTGTAACTGAAGCTTTCTTT

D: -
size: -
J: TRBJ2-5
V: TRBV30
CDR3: CAWSPAGLQTQYF
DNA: TGTGCCTGGAGTCCGGCAGGGCTCCAGACCCAGTACTTC

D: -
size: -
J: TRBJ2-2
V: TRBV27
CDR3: CASSLSPPGTYTGELFF
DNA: TGTGCCAGCAGTTTATCCCCCCCCGGGACTTACACCGGGGAGCTGTTTTTT

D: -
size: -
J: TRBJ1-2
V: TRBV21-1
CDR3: CASSRGHPSWGYTF
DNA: TGTGCCAGCAGCAGGGGACACCCGAGTTGGGGCTACACCTTC

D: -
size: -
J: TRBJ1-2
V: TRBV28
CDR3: CASSNQVHGYTF
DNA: TGTGCCAGCAGTAATCAGGTTCATGGCTACACCTTC

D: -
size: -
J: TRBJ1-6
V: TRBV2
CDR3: CASRRIMQGNSPLHF
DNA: TGTGCCAGCAGACGCATAATGCAGGGTAATTCACCCCTCCACTTT

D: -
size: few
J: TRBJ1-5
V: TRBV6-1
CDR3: CASSGRWQGHNQPQHF
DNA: TGTGCCAGCAGTGGGCGGTGGCAGGGTCACAATCAGCCCCAGCATTTT

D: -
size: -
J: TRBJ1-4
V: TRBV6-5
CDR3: CASRERTNEKLFF
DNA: TGTGCCAGCAGAGAGAGAACTAATGAAAAACTGTTTTTT

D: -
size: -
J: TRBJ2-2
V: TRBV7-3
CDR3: CASSSQGGLNGELFF
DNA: TGTGCCAGCAGCTCTCAGGGGGGCCTCAACGGGGAGCTGTTTTTT

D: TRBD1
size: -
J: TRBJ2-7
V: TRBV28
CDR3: CASGRTGYEQYF
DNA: TGTGCCAGCGGAAGGACAGGGTACGAGCAGTACTTC

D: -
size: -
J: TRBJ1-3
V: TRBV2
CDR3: CASSGGSGNTIYF
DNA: TGTGCCAGCAGCGGGGGATCAGGAAACACCATATATTTT

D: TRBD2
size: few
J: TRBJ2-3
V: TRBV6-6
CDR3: CASSFLAGLRNTQYF
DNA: TGTGCCAGCAGTTTTCTAGCGGGATTGCGAAATACGCAGTATTTT

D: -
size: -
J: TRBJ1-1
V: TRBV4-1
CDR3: CASSQPDWSNTEAFF
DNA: TGCGCCAGCAGCCAACCAGACTGGTCGAACACTGAAGCTTTCTTT

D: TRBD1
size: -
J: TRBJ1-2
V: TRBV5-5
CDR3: CASSLAQGVGGYTF
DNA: TGTGCCAGCAGCTTGGCTCAGGGGGTAGGCGGCTACACCTTC

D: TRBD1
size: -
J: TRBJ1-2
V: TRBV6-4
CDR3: CASKTGGGYTF
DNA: TGTGCCAGCAAGACAGGGGGTGGCTACACCTTC

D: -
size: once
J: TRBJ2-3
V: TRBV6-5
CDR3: CASKSGTSQSQYF
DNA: TGTGCCAGCAAATCAGGAACGTCACAGTCGCAGTATTTT

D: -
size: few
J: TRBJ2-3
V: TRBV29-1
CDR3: CSVEVAGTDTQYF
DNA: TGCAGCGTTGAAGTGGCGGGGACAGATACGCAGTATTTT

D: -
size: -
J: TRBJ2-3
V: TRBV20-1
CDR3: CSAPNGDTQYF
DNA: TGCAGTGCGCCGAACGGAGATACGCAGTATTTT

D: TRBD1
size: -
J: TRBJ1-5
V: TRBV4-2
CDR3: CASSQATGGNQPQHF
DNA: TGTGCCAGCAGCCAGGCTACAGGGGGCAATCAGCCCCAGCATTTT

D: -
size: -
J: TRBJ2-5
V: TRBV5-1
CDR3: CASSLDGQETQYF
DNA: TGCGCCAGCAGCTTGGACGGCCAAGAGACCCAGTACTTC

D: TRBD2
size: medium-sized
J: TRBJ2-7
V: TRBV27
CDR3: CASSLGTGTIEQYF
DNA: TGTGCCAGCAGTTTAGGGACTGGGACTATCGAGCAGTACTTC

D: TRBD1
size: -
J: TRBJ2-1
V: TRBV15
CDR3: CATSRETGTGSDEQFF
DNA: TGTGCCACCAGCAGAGAAACCGGGACAGGTAGTGATGAGCAGTTCTTC

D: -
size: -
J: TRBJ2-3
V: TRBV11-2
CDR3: CASSLTGFLDTQYF
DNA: TGTGCCAGCAGCCTCACAGGGTTCTTAGATACGCAGTATTTT

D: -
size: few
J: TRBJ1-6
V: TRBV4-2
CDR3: CASSQDQGSSYNSPLHF
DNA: TGTGCCAGCAGCCAAGACCAGGGAAGCTCCTATAATTCACCCCTCCACTTT

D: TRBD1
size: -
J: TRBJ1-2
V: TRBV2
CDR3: CASRTGTGGNYGYTF
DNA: TGTGCCAGCAGAACCGGGACAGGGGGGAACTATGGCTACACCTTC

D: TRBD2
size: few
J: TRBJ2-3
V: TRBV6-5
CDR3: CASSYGLAGGTDTQYF
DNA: TGTGCCAGCAGTTACGGACTAGCGGGGGGCACAGATACGCAGTATTTT

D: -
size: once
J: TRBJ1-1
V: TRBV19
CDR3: CASSISAAARGGMNTEAFF
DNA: TGTGCCAGTAGTATATCCGCCGCCGCGCGGGGCGGGATGAACACTGAAGCTTTCTTT

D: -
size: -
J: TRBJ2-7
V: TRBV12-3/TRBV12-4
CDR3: CASSHRVTYEQYF
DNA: TGTGCCAGCAGCCACCGGGTCACCTACGAGCAGTACTTC

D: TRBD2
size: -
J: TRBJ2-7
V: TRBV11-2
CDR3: CASSLDPSGSYEQYF
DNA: TGTGCCAGCAGCTTAGACCCTAGCGGGAGTTACGAGCAGTACTTC

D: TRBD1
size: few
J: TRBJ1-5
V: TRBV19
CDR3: CASSTLTGAGQPQHF
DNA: TGTGCCAGTAGTACCCTTACAGGGGCGGGTCAGCCCCAGCATTTT

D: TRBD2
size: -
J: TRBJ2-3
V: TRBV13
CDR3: CASSTWLAGETDTQYF
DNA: TGTGCCAGCAGCACATGGCTAGCGGGGGAAACAGATACGCAGTATTTT

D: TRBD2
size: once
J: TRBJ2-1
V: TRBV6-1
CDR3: CASSDASGRGFNEQFF
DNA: TGTGCCAGCAGTGACGCTAGCGGGAGAGGTTTTAATGAGCAGTTCTTC